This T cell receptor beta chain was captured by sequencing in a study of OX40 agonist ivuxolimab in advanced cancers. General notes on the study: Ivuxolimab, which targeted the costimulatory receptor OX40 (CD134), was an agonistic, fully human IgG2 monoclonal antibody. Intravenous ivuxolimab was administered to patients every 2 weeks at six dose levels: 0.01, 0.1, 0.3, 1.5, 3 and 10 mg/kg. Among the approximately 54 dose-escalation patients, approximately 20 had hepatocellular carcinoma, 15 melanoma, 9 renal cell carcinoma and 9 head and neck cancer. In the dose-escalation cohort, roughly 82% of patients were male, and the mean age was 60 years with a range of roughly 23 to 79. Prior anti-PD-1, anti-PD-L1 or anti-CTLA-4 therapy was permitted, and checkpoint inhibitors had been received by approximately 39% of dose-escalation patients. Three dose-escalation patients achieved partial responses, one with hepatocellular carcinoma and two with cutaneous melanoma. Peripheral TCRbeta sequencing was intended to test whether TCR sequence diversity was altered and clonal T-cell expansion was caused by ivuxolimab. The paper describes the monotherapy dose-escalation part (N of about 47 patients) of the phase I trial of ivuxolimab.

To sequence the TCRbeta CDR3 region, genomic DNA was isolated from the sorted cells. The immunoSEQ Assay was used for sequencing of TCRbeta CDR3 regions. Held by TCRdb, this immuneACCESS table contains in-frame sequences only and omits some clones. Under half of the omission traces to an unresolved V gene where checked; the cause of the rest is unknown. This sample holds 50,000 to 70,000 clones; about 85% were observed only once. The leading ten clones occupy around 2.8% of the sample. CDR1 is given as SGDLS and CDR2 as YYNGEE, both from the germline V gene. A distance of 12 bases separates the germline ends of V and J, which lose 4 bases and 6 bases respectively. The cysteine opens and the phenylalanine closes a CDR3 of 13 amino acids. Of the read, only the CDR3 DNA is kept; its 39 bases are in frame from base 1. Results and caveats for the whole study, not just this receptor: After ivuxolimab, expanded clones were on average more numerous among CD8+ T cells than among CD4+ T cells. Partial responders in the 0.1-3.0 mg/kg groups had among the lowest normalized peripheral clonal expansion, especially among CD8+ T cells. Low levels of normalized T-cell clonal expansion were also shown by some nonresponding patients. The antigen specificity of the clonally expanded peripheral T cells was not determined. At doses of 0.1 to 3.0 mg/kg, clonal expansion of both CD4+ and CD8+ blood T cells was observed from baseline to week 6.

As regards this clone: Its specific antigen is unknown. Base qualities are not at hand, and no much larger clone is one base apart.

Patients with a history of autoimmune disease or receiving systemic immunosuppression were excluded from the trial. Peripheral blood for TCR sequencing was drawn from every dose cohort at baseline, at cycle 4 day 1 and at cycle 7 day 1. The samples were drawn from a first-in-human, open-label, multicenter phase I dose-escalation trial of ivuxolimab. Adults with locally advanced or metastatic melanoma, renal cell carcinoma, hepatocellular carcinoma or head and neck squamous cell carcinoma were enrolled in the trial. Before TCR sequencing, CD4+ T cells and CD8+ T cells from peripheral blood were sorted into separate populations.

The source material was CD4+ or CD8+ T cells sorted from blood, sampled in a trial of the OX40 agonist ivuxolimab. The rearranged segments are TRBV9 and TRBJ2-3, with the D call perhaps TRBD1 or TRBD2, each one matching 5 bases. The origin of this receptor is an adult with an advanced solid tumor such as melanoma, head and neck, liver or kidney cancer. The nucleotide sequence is TGTGCCAGCAGCAAAGGGACGTCTGATACGCAGTATTTT. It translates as CASSKGTSDTQYF.